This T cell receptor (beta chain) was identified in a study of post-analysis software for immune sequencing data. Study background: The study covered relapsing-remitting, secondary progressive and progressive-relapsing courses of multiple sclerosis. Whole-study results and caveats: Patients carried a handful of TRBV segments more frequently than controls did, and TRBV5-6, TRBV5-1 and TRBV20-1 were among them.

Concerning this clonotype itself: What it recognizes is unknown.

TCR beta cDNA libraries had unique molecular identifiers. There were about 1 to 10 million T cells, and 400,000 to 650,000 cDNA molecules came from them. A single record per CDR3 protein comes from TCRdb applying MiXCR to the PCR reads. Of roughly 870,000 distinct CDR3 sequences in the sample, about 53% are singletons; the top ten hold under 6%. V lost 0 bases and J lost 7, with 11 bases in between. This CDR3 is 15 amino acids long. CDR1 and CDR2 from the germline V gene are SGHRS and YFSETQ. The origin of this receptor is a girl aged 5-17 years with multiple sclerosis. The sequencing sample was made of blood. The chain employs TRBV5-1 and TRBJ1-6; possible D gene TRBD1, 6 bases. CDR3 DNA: TGCGCCAGCAGCTTGGACCGGACAGCGAATTCACCCCTCCACTTT. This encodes CASSLDRTANSPLHF.